One sample yielded the 5 T cell receptor beta chains listed below, sequenced in a study of T cell repertoires in cytomegalovirus infection (dated by TCRdb to the late 2010s). Sequencing instrument: Illumina HiSeq 1500. TCRdb took the public reads, trimmed them with fastp at Q25, ran MiXCR for clone calling and kept in-frame beta chains. All rows with the same CDR3 protein become a single entry with the most common DNA and genes. The sample data list 150,000 to 200,000 distinct CDR3 sequences, and approximately 17% of these were observed just once. The ten largest account for roughly 20% of the sample. The sequencing input was CD8+ T cells from PBMCs. These TCRs come from a human donor in good health (CMV status not recorded). Some clones in this sample may be carry-over from other donors' samples.

The V and J genes are TRBV19 and TRBJ2-7; weak D call: TRBD1 (6 bases). V dropped 5 bases and J dropped 0 bases, with 17 bases sitting between them. Germline CDR1 and CDR2: LNHDA and SQIVND (reference sequence). CDR3 length: 16 residues. The DNA for the CDR3 is TGTGCCAGTAGTCCTGCAGGGGCTAGGGGCTCCTACGAGCAGTACTTC. Protein: CASSPAGARGSYEQYF.

The chain is built from TRBV6-2 or TRBV6-3 and TRBJ2-7, with a possible D match to TRBD1 (5 bases). V was trimmed by 4 bases and J by 3 bases, leaving 16 bases between them. CDR1 and CDR2 (germline): MNHEY, SVGEGT. This CDR3 has 15 residues. CDR3 nucleotide sequence: TGTGCCAGCAGTTCCTCCAGGGTCCCATTCTACGAGCAGTACTTC. Protein sequence: CASSSSRVPFYEQYF.

This clonotype was seen repeatedly, ten times or more. The J gene is TRBJ1-2, the V gene TRBV12-3 or TRBV12-4, with 8 bases aligning to TRBD1. Trimming took 5 bases from V and 2 from J; bases not matched to a gene: 7. The CDR3 extends over 15 amino acids. The CDR3, as DNA: TGTGCCAGCAGTCCCAGACAGGGGATCAACTATGGCTACACCTTC. Its protein product is CASSPRQGINYGYTF.

This clonotype appeared a few times. The chain uses TRBV28 and TRBJ2-1, with no clear D. The germline V gene has CDR1 MDHEN and CDR2 SYDVKM. V gave up 6 bases and J gave up 10 bases, with 10 bases separating them. The CDR3 runs to 11 residues. CDR3 region: CASSRKAEQFF. As DNA, the CDR3 is TGTGCCAGCAGCCGCAAAGCCGAGCAGTTCTTC. Filled out from reference TRBV28 and TRBJ2-1, the complete variable domain reads DVKVTQSSRYLVKRTGEKVFLECVQDMDHENMFWYRQDPGLGLRLIYFSYDVKMKEKGDIPEGYSVSREKKERFSLILESASTNQTSMYLCASSRKAEQFFGPGTRLTVL.

This clonotype was seen a few times. The J gene is TRBJ1-5, the V gene TRBV28, with 7 bases fitting TRBD1. The CDR3 is made up of 17 amino acids. The J segment lost 1 base and the V segment lost 4 bases, leaving 10 bases of the junction unmatched. Germline CDR1 and CDR2: MDHEN and SYDVKM. The CDR3 sequence: CASSSDTGDRSNQPQHF. The CDR3 coding sequence is TGTGCCAGCAGTTCTGATACAGGGGATAGAAGCAATCAGCCCCAGCATTTT.